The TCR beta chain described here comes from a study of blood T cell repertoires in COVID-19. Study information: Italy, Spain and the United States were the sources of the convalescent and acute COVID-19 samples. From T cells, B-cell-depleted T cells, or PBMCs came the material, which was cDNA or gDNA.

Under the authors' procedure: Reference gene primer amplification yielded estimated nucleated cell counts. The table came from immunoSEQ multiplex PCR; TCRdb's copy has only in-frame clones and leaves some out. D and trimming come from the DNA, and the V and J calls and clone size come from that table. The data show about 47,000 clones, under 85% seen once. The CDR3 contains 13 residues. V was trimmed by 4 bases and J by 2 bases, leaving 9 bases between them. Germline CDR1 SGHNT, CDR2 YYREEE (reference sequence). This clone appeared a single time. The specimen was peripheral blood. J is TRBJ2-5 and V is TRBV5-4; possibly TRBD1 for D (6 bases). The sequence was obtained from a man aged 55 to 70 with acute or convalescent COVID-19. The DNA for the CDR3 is TGTGCCAGCAGCGGGGGCGGTCAAGAGACCCAGTACTTC. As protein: CASSGGGQETQYF.